This TCR beta chain was retrieved from a study of cytomegalovirus exposure and HLA in healthy donors. This clone has only one observation. What it recognizes is unknown. Findings and caveats of the study: Common viral pathogens were later found to be apparently linked to several of the most significant clusters.

V was shortened by 3 bases and J by 8 bases, with 13 bases between the two germline ends. CDR3 size: 13 residues. In germline, CDR1 is SEHNR, CDR2 FQNEAQ (reference sequence). The PCR contained 60 Vbeta and 13 Jbeta primers. Produced via immunoSEQ multiplex PCR; TCRdb's table is partial and in-frame only. The sample lists 65,000 to 90,000 clones, more than 70% seen once, with less than 4% in the top ten. The clonotype was recovered from a man in his forties in good health and CMV-seronegative. The chain has TRBV7-9 and TRBJ1-2; D possibly corresponds to TRBD1 (5 bases). Source material: PBMCs. The CDR3: CASSLSGAGGYTF. CDR3 nucleotides: TGTGCCAGCAGCTTGAGCGGGGCTGGCGGCTACACCTTC.